This T cell receptor (beta chain) was retrieved from a study of blood T cell repertoires in COVID-19. Study information: Samples came from the United States, Italy and Spain, spanning acute and convalescent COVID-19. From T cells, B-cell-depleted T cells, or PBMCs came the material, which was cDNA or gDNA.

This CDR3 is 16 amino acids long. V was clipped by 4 bases and J by 3 bases; unmatched bases: 8. Germline lookup yields CDR1 SGHNT and CDR2 YYREEE (reference sequence). Source study methods: The assay estimated nucleated cells by amplifying reference gene primers. Sequenced by immunoSEQ multiplex PCR; TCRdb stores in-frame clones only, minus some. V, J and clone size derive from that table, while D and trimming were established from the DNA sequence. The sample lists about 83,000 clones, roughly 87% occurring once. This chain links TRBV5-4 with TRBJ1-3; 9 positions match TRBD1. The sample comprised peripheral blood. This clonotype was sampled from a woman between 45 and 65 years old with active or convalescent COVID-19. The CDR3 nucleotides read TGTGCCAGCAGCGGTTCGGGACAGGGACGTGGAAACACCATATATTTT. Protein: CASSGSGQGRGNTIYF.